This T cell receptor beta chain was found in a study of blood T cell repertoires in COVID-19. Study information: The samples span acute and convalescent COVID-19 from the United States, Italy and Spain.

The CDR3 runs to 14 residues. Germline-derived CDR1 and CDR2 are SGHNT and YYREEE (reference sequence). V lost 7 bases to trimming and J lost 4 bases, with 12 bases between them. Enrollment of patients from Seattle took place during active infection, with longitudinal follow-up. As handled by the study authors: By means of reference gene primer amplification, nucleated cell counts were estimated. Sequencing was performed with immunoSEQ multiplex PCR; in TCRdb, only in-frame clones are kept and a portion is missing. V and J calls and clone size come straight from that table; D and trimming were deduced from the DNA. The table lists about 12,000 clones, 72% of them singletons, with about 9.5% in the top ten.

The genes are TRBV5-4 and TRBJ1-6; D uncertain. The TCR comes from a man in his sixties with COVID-19, enrolled during active disease. Sample: peripheral blood. The CDR3 spells CASSWGGYNSPLHF. In nucleotides, the CDR3 is TGTGCCAGCTCCTGGGGAGGGTATAATTCACCCCTCCACTTT.